The 6 T cell receptor beta chains given below trace back to one sample, sequenced in a study of cytomegalovirus exposure and HLA in healthy donors. With 60 Vbeta and 13 Jbeta primers, the PCR was carried out. Only in-frame clones appear in the TCRdb table, and some are missing; sequencing was by immunoSEQ multiplex PCR. The sample holds approximately 61,000 clones, about 60% seen once. Sequencing used PBMCs. These receptors were taken from a woman in her fifties or sixties in good health and CMV-seronegative.

The rearrangement uses TRBV9 and TRBJ2-7, with no clear D. V was clipped by 0 bases and J by 3 bases, with 7 bases between them. There are 13 residues in the CDR3. Germline V gene lookup returns CDR1 SGDLS and CDR2 YYNGEE. The CDR3 sequence: CASSVGGFYEQYF. The CDR3 DNA sequence: TGTGCCAGCAGCGTAGGAGGATTCTACGAGCAGTACTTC.

This clone appeared a few times. This chain joins TRBV18 and TRBJ1-2; 8 positions agree with TRBD1. The CDR3 totals 15 residues. After removal of 0 bases from V and 5 bases from J, the junction contained 5 bases not matched to a gene. Germline CDR1 is KGHSH and CDR2 is LQKENI. CDR3 sequence: CASSPPSQGAYGYTF. The CDR3 region has the DNA TGTGCCAGCTCACCACCGTCCCAGGGGGCATATGGCTACACCTTC.

This clone was observed a handful of times. The chain uses TRBV7-8 and TRBJ2-7; 11 nucleotides agree with TRBD1. This CDR3 region has 14 residues. Germline trimming cut 5 bases from V and 2 bases from J; bases unmatched to any gene: 2. Germline V gene sequence: CDR1 SGHVS, CDR2 FQNEAQ. As DNA, the CDR3 is TGTGCCAGCAGCCTGGGACAGGGGGCCTACGAGCAGTACTTC. Translated, it gives CASSLGQGAYEQYF.

The V call is TRBV7-3, the J call TRBJ2-7, with a weak D call TRBD1 (6 bases). Germline lookup yields CDR1 SGHTA and CDR2 FQGTGA. Trimming shortened V by 0 bases and J by 5 bases, and 17 bases separated the two germline ends. This CDR3 has 16 amino acids. Here the CDR3 reads CASSLTSGTPLDEQYF. DNA for the CDR3: TGTGCCAGCAGCTTAACATCCGGGACACCACTGGACGAGCAGTACTTC. Variable domain in full (rest from reference TRBV7-3 and TRBJ2-7): GAGVSQTPSNKVTEKGKYVELRCDPISGHTALYWYRQSLGQGPEFLIYFQGTGAADDSGLPNDRFFAVRPEGSVSTLKIQRTERGDSAVYLCASSLTSGTPLDEQYFGPGTRLTVT.

This clone occurred a few times. The V gene is TRBV28, the J gene TRBJ2-7; 11 nucleotides agree with TRBD1. Germline V gene lookup returns CDR1 MDHEN and CDR2 SYDVKM. The CDR3 spans 15 residues. V was clipped by 5 bases and J by 2 bases; unmatched bases: 5. The CDR3 coding sequence is TGTGCCAGCAGTCAGGGACAGGGGGTTCCCTACGAGCAGTACTTC. Translation: CASSQGQGVPYEQYF.

This chain links TRBV2 with TRBJ1-1; TRBD1 matches at 7 bases. The CDR3 is made up of 11 amino acids. V was pared by 6 bases and J by 9 bases, with 4 bases of the junction left unmatched. Per the germline V gene, CDR1 is SNHLY and CDR2 is FYNNEI. Written as DNA, the CDR3 is TGTGCCAGCAGACCGACAGGGAAAGCTTTCTTT. It yields the protein CASRPTGKAFF.